The rows below give T cell receptor beta chains drawn from one sample of a study of T cells after somatic rescue of genetic block. Sequencing used immunoSEQ multiplex PCR; TCRdb keeps in-frame clones, though not all of them. The sample has 85,000 to 90,000 clones, more than 80% seen once; the top ten hold 1.6%. The sequenced sample consisted of peripheral blood mononuclear cells (PBMCs). The source is a woman in her late teens or twenties. The CDR3 runs from the conserved cysteine through the conserved F or W. The D gene is left open where the match is weak. Size is stated for part of the rows, as once, few or many counts, or as a class when the clone is expanded.

clone size,V gene,D gene,J gene,CDR3 DNA,CDR3 protein
NA,TRBV19,NA,TRBJ2-2,TGTGCCAGTAGTATTAGCGGCCGTGGGGGATGGACCGGGGAGCTGTTTTTT,CASSISGRGGWTGELFF
NA,TRBV7-2,TRBD2,TRBJ2-2,TGTGCCAGCAGCTTATTGAGCGGGGGGTCGGGGGAGCTGTTTTTT,CASSLLSGGSGELFF
NA,TRBV11-3,NA,TRBJ2-1,TGTGCCAGCAGCCCATCTTCACGTTACAATGAGCAGTTCTTC,CASSPSSRYNEQFF
NA,TRBV10-3,NA,TRBJ1-2,TGTGCCATCAGTGAGCCGGACAGTAACTATGGCTACACCTTC,CAISEPDSNYGYTF
NA,TRBV27,NA,TRBJ2-3,TGTGCCAGCAGTTTAGGAGGAGGGGTCGATACGCAGTATTTT,CASSLGGGVDTQYF
NA,TRBV5-1,TRBD1,TRBJ2-3,TGCGCCAGCAGCTTTTCCCGGGACAGCCGCACAGATACGCAGTATTTT,CASSFSRDSRTDTQYF
NA,TRBV11-2,TRBD2,TRBJ2-5,TGTGCCAGCAGCCAGAGGGCGGGAGCCCCAGAGACCCAGTACTTC,CASSQRAGAPETQYF
once,TRBV19,TRBD1,TRBJ2-7,TGTGCCAGTAGTACCACAGGGGTCCACGAGCAGTACTTC,CASSTTGVHEQYF
NA,TRBV25-1,TRBD2,TRBJ2-5,TGTGCCAGCAGTGCTCCTAGCGGGTATGAAGAGACCCAGTACTTC,CASSAPSGYEETQYF
once,TRBV6-5,TRBD2,TRBJ2-1,TGTGCCAGCACCGGACTAGCGGGAGGTACTGAGCAGTTCTTC,CASTGLAGGTEQFF
NA,TRBV6-4,NA,TRBJ1-6,TGTGCCAGCAGTGACAGGGATAATTCACCCCTCCACTTT,CASSDRDNSPLHF
NA,TRBV7-9,TRBD2,TRBJ2-3,TGTGCCAGCAGCTTAGCGGCCAAAGTGCTAGCGGGCCTCAGAGATACGCAGTATTTT,CASSLAAKVLAGLRDTQYF
NA,TRBV30,NA,TRBJ2-3,TGTGCCTGGGTAACAAGTACGCAGTATTTT,CAWVTSTQYF
NA,TRBV6-1,NA,TRBJ1-5,TGTGCCAGCAGTGAGGCCCGGGAGGCTCAGCCCCAGCATTTT,CASSEAREAQPQHF
NA,TRBV27,TRBD2,TRBJ2-3,TGTGCCAGCAGTTTAGGCGGGAGTGCCCATACGCAGTATTTT,CASSLGGSAHTQYF
NA,TRBV18,NA,TRBJ2-5,TGTGCCAGCTCACCACCGGGGAGAACGCTTCAAGAGACCCAGTACTTC,CASSPPGRTLQETQYF
NA,TRBV5-1,TRBD1,TRBJ2-5,TGCGCCAGCAGCTCCGGGACAGGGGGAAGGGAGACCCAGTACTTC,CASSSGTGGRETQYF
NA,TRBV2,TRBD2,TRBJ2-2,TGTGCCAGCAGTCCCAGCGGGAGGGGCACCGGGGAGCTGTTTTTT,CASSPSGRGTGELFF
NA,TRBV5-4,NA,TRBJ1-1,TGTGCCAGCCGCGGAGGTGGGGTAGGGCACACTGAAGCTTTCTTT,CASRGGGVGHTEAFF
NA,TRBV29-1,TRBD2,TRBJ2-1,TGCAGCGCCCCCCTAGCGGGAGGACTTTCCTACAATGAGCAGTTCTTC,CSAPLAGGLSYNEQFF
NA,TRBV5-6,NA,TRBJ1-1,TGTGCCAGCAGCTTGGATAGACGAAACACTGAAGCTTTCTTT,CASSLDRRNTEAFF
NA,TRBV30,TRBD1,TRBJ2-7,TGTGCCTGGAGTTCCCCACAGGGGAATTACTACGAGCAGTACTTC,CAWSSPQGNYYEQYF
few,TRBV27,NA,TRBJ2-3,TGTGCCAGCACCCGGGACCCCGGTCGCGCGCAGTATTTT,CASTRDPGRAQYF
NA,TRBV6-5,NA,TRBJ2-5,TGTGCCGGCACCCGGTTTGCGGGCGGGGAGACCCAGTACTTC,CAGTRFAGGETQYF
NA,TRBV7-9,TRBD2,TRBJ2-1,TGTGCCAGCAGCTTGACTAGCGGGAGAGGAGAGCAGTTCTTC,CASSLTSGRGEQFF
NA,TRBV6-1,TRBD2,TRBJ2-1,TGTGCCGTAGGGAGGGCCTACAATGAGCAGTTCTTC,CAVGRAYNEQFF
NA,TRBV7-6,TRBD2,TRBJ2-1,TGTGCCAGCAGCTTAGGTGTAGTAGCGGGAGTAGGTGAGCAGTTCTTC,CASSLGVVAGVGEQFF
NA,TRBV6-1,NA,TRBJ2-7,TGTGCCAGCAGTGAAGGGTTCGAGCAGTACTTC,CASSEGFEQYF
NA,TRBV7-8,TRBD2,TRBJ2-7,TGTGCCAGCAGCAGCGTGGGTAGCGGGAGACCCTCCTACGAGCAGTACTTC,CASSSVGSGRPSYEQYF
NA,TRBV2,TRBD1,TRBJ1-2,TGTGCCGTACTACCCGGGACAGACTATGGCTACACCTTC,CAVLPGTDYGYTF
NA,TRBV7-2,NA,TRBJ2-2,TGTGCCAGCAGCGCTGGACTGATAACCGGGGAGCTGTTTTTT,CASSAGLITGELFF
NA,TRBV6-5,NA,TRBJ1-1,TGTGCCAGCAAGGGGGACTCTGAAGCTTTCTTT,CASKGDSEAFF
NA,TRBV19,NA,TRBJ2-7,TGTGCCAGTAGCCTGACGGGATCCCGCCGGGAGCAGTACTTC,CASSLTGSRREQYF
NA,TRBV2,NA,TRBJ2-7,TGTGCCAGCAGTGTCCAGAGGGTCGGGTACGAGCAGTACTTC,CASSVQRVGYEQYF
NA,TRBV28,NA,TRBJ2-5,TGTGCCAGCAGTCCTCCGGGGACCCAAGAGACCCAGTACTTC,CASSPPGTQETQYF
NA,TRBV28,NA,TRBJ2-1,TGTGCCAGCAGAGCAAACAGGGTGGGCGAGCAGTTCTTC,CASRANRVGEQFF
NA,TRBV5-1,NA,TRBJ1-1,TGCGCCACCACCCGGGACCCCGGGACTGAAGCTTTCTTT,CATTRDPGTEAFF
NA,TRBV4-1,NA,TRBJ2-1,TGCGCCAGCAGCCAAGGGAGGGACGATGAGCAGTTCTTC,CASSQGRDDEQFF
NA,TRBV20-1,NA,TRBJ1-3,TGCAGTGCTAGGGCTGGAAACACCATATATTTT,CSARAGNTIYF
NA,TRBV6-5,TRBD1,TRBJ2-3,TGTGCCAGCATGAGGGGGCTTGGCCTCTCAGATACGCAGTATTTT,CASMRGLGLSDTQYF
NA,TRBV7-9,TRBD1,TRBJ2-5,TGTGCCAGCAGCCCCCGGACAGGGGCCAAAAAAGAGACCCAGTACTTC,CASSPRTGAKKETQYF
NA,TRBV6-6,TRBD1,TRBJ1-2,TGTGCCAGCAGTTCCCGGACAGGCGGCTATGGCTACACCTTC,CASSSRTGGYGYTF
NA,TRBV5-1,NA,TRBJ1-1,TGCGCCAGCAGCTTGGAAGGTAGGGTGACCACTGAAGCTTTCTTT,CASSLEGRVTTEAFF
NA,TRBV4-2,NA,TRBJ2-7,TGTGCCAGCAGCCAAGGGGGGGCGAGGGAGCAGTACTTC,CASSQGGAREQYF
NA,TRBV28,TRBD1,TRBJ2-1,TGTGCCAGCAGTTTCCAGGGGGCATCCTACAATGAGCAGTTCTTC,CASSFQGASYNEQFF
NA,TRBV28,NA,TRBJ1-2,TGTGCCAGCAGTTTAAGGGCTAACTATGGCTACACCTTC,CASSLRANYGYTF
NA,TRBV29-1,NA,TRBJ1-2,TGCAGCGTTGAAGCAGGGAACTATGGCTACACCTTC,CSVEAGNYGYTF
NA,TRBV7-7,TRBD1,TRBJ2-7,TGTGCTAGCAGTCCAGCGGGACAGGGTTACGAGCAGTACTTC,CASSPAGQGYEQYF
once,TRBV7-7,TRBD2,TRBJ2-2,TGTGCTAGCAGCCCTAAGCCGCACGGGAGGTTGGTCACCGGGGAGCTGTTTTTT,CASSPKPHGRLVTGELFF
NA,TRBV5-1,TRBD2,TRBJ2-5,TGCGCCAGCAGCTTGGCCGGACTAGCGGGTGCTCAACTCCAAGAGACCCAGTACTTC,CASSLAGLAGAQLQETQYF
NA,TRBV11-3,TRBD1,TRBJ1-4,TGTGCCAGCAGCTTAGGGGACAGGGGTGATGAAAAACTGTTTTTT,CASSLGDRGDEKLFF
NA,TRBV18,TRBD1,TRBJ2-7,TGTGCCAGCTCCCCGACAGGGAACTACGAGCAGTACTTC,CASSPTGNYEQYF
NA,TRBV6-4,TRBD2,TRBJ2-3,TGTGCCAGCAGTGGTCGAGCGGGGAGCACAGATACGCAGTATTTT,CASSGRAGSTDTQYF
NA,TRBV5-1,NA,TRBJ2-3,TGCGCCAGCAGCTTGGGGGGGAGTACAGATACGCAGTATTTT,CASSLGGSTDTQYF
NA,TRBV27,NA,TRBJ2-6,TGTGCCAGCAGTCCGGATGCTGGGGCCAACGTCCTGACTTTC,CASSPDAGANVLTF
once,TRBV15,NA,TRBJ2-3,TGTGCCACCAGCGGGGGGGACAGAAGGGCCCAGGACACAGATACGCAGTATTTT,CATSGGDRRAQDTDTQYF